These T cell receptor beta chains were read from a single sample in a study of blood T cells in healthy people across ages. TCRdb re-derived calls from the 5' RACE reads in MiXCR, one entry per CDR3 protein. The sample records 1.5 million to 2 million distinct CDR3 sequences, about 50% being singletons. The specimen sequenced was blood. Receptors were obtained from a woman between 40 and 55 years old in good health. The CDR3 runs from the conserved cysteine through the conserved F or W.

TRBV20-1 CSARGQTGEQYF
TRBV6-4 CASSERSGVVSTDTQYF
TRBV11-2 CASSLRTFEAHSNQPQHF
TRBV7-2 CASSLVVGPYGYTF
TRBV6-5 CASSYSRLAGGSDTQYF
TRBV5-1 CASSLEVATHIPYEQYF
TRBV20-1 CSARESDRDNQPQHF
TRBV29-1 CSVRTGGPYEQYF
TRBV25-1 CASSGGRASSYEQYF
TRBV12-3/TRBV12-4 CASRPGPTQEKLFF
TRBV6-2/TRBV6-3 CASLKSGANVLTF
TRBV7-2 CASSGRGQQPQHF
TRBV25-1 CASSESDGETQYF
TRBV18 CASSPPEEKDTQYF
TRBV12-3/TRBV12-4 CASKPDSNYEQYF
TRBV11-2 CASSLDMRGDEQFF
TRBV27 CATGGGGALKETQYF
TRBV15 CATSRLGLGIREQFF
TRBV20-1 CSATIRTEHSNQPQNF
TRBV7-9 CASSGTGTSFDIAKNIQYF
TRBV7-2 CASSLEKGLQRGGRKEQYF
TRBV7-2 CASSVGEYNEQFF
TRBV15 CATSRDGGWTGSVSQETQYF
TRBV20-1 CSARLSNQPQHF
TRBV7-6 CASSLDYVVLGTDTQYF
TRBV2 CASRKGTSGITYNEQFF
TRBV12-3/TRBV12-4 CASSPTDRVPLGYADTQYF
TRBV20-1 CSAREAGGPLGQFF